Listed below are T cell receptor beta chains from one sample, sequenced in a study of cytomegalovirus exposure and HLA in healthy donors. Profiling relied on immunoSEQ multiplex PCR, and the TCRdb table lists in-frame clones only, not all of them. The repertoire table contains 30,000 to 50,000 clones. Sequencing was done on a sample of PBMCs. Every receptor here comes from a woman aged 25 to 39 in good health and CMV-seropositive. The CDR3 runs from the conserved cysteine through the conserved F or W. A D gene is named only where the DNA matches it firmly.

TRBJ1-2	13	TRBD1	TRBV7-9	CASSLGTGDGYTF	TGTGCCAGCAGCTTAGGGACAGGGGACGGCTACACCTTC
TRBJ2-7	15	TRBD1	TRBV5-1	CASSLVGTGGNEQYF	TGCGCCAGCAGCTTGGTCGGGACAGGGGGTAACGAGCAGTACTTC
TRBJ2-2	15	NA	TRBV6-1	CASTLWRSNTGELFF	TGTGCCAGCACCCTGTGGAGGTCGAACACCGGGGAGCTGTTTTTT
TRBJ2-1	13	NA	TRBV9	CATSETGQGEQFF	TGTGCCACCTCGGAAACAGGGCAAGGTGAGCAGTTCTTC
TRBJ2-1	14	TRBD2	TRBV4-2	CASSWAGVGNEQFF	TGTGCCAGCAGCTGGGCGGGGGTAGGCAATGAGCAGTTCTTC
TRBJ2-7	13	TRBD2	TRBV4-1	CASSSSGEPEQYF	TGCGCCAGCAGCTCTAGCGGGGAGCCCGAGCAGTACTTC
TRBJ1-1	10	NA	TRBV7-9	CASSQIEAFF	TGTGCCAGCAGCCAGATTGAAGCTTTCTTT
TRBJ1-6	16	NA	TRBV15	CATSRETGSWDSPLHF	TGTGCCACCAGCAGAGAAACAGGGAGTTGGGATTCACCCCTCCACTTT
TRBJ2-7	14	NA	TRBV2	CASSPRGSSYEQYF	TGTGCCAGCAGTCCACGGGGGTCTTCATACGAGCAGTACTTC
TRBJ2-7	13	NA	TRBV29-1	CSVEVGQGGEQYF	TGCAGCGTTGAAGTCGGCCAGGGGGGCGAGCAGTACTTC
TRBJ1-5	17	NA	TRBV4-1	CASSQVDLVAGGQPQHF	TGCGCCAGCAGCCAAGTGGATTTGGTGGCGGGGGGCCAGCCCCAGCATTTT
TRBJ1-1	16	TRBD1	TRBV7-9	CASSDRDRGMNTEAFF	TGTGCCAGCAGCGACCGGGACAGGGGGATGAACACTGAAGCTTTCTTT
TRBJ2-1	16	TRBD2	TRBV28	CASSLTSGGLYNEQFF	TGTGCCAGCAGCCTCACTAGCGGGGGGCTCTACAATGAGCAGTTCTTC
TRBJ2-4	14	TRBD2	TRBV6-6	CASSSLAGAGIQYF	TGTGCCAGCAGTTCCCTAGCGGGGGCAGGCATTCAGTACTTC
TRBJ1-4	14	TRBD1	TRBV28	CASSPTGDWEKLFF	TGTGCCAGCAGTCCGACAGGGGATTGGGAAAAACTGTTTTTT
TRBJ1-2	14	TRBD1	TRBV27	CASSSTGEAYGYTF	TGTGCCAGCAGTTCGACAGGGGAAGCCTATGGCTACACCTTC
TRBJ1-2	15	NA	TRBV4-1	CASSHASRPDYGYTF	TGCGCCAGCAGCCATGCCTCTAGACCGGACTATGGCTACACCTTC
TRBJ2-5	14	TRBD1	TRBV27	CASSPRTGRETQYF	TGTGCCAGCAGTCCCAGGACAGGGCGGGAGACCCAGTACTTC
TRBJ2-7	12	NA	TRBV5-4	CASSFRGGEQYF	TGTGCCAGCAGCTTCAGGGGTGGCGAGCAGTACTTC
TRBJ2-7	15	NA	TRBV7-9	CASSGGDSSLYEQYF	TGTGCCAGCAGCGGCGGGGACAGTAGCCTCTACGAGCAGTACTTC
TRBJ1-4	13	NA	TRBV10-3	CAIRGGPSEKLFF	TGTGCCATCCGAGGAGGGCCCAGTGAAAAACTGTTTTTT
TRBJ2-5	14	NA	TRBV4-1	CASSQAAGRETQYF	TGCGCCAGCAGCCAGGCCGCGGGACGAGAGACCCAGTACTTC
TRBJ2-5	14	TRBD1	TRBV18	CASSPRGQGETQYF	TGTGCCAGCTCACCACGGGGACAGGGAGAGACCCAGTACTTC
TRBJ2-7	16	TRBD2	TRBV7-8	CASSLAGTSGADEQYF	TGTGCCAGCAGCTTAGCTGGGACTAGCGGGGCCGACGAGCAGTACTTC
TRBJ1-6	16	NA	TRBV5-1	CASTLRGTDYNSPLHF	TGCGCCAGCACTTTGAGGGGGACGGACTATAATTCACCCCTCCACTTT
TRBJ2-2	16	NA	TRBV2	CASSEVWGGNTGELFF	TGTGCCAGCAGTGAAGTTTGGGGCGGGAACACCGGGGAGCTGTTTTTT
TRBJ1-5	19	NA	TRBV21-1	CASSKAGQDLPTGNQPQHF	TGTGCCAGCAGCAAAGCCGGCCAAGACCTTCCGACTGGCAATCAGCCCCAGCATTTT
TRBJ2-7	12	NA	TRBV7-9	CASSSDFYEQYF	TGTGCCAGCAGCTCGGACTTTTACGAGCAGTACTTC
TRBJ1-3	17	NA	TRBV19	CASSSRGQGLSGNTIYF	TGTGCCAGTAGCTCCCGGGGCCAGGGGTTATCTGGAAACACCATATATTTT
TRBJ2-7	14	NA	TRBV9	CASSVGPGPYEQYF	TGTGCCAGCAGCGTAGGGCCAGGTCCCTACGAGCAGTACTTC
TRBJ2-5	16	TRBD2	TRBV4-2	CASSRTSGGAGETQYF	TGTGCCAGCAGCCGGACTAGCGGGGGGGCAGGAGAGACCCAGTACTTC
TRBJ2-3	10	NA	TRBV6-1	CASSRDTQYF	TGTGCCAGCAGTCGAGATACGCAGTATTTT
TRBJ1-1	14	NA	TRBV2	CASTILGGNTEAFF	TGTGCCAGCACCATTTTAGGCGGGAACACTGAAGCTTTCTTT
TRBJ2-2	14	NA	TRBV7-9	CASSLGTVTGELFF	TGTGCCAGCAGCTTAGGTACGGTCACCGGGGAGCTGTTTTTT
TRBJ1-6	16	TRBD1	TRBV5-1	CASSLEGTGVNSPLHF	TGCGCCAGCAGCTTGGAAGGGACAGGGGTCAATTCACCCCTCCACTTT
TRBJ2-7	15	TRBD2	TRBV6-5	CASSYKRGVAYEQYF	TGTGCCAGCAGTTACAAGCGGGGGGTCGCCTACGAGCAGTACTTC
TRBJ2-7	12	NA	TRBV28	CASSLATAVQYF	TGTGCCAGCAGTTTAGCCACAGCCGTGCAGTACTTC
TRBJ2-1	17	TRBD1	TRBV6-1	CASSELATGPSYNEQFF	TGTGCCAGCAGTGAATTGGCGACAGGGCCCTCCTACAATGAGCAGTTCTTC
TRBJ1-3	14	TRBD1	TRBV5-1	CASSGQGGGNTIYF	TGCGCCAGCAGCGGACAGGGAGGTGGAAACACCATATATTTT
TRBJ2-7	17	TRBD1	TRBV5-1	CASSLAEAGTENYEQYF	TGCGCCAGCAGCTTGGCGGAAGCCGGGACAGAAAACTACGAGCAGTACTTC
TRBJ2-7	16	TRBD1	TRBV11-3	CASSVFRDRGVYEQYF	TGTGCCAGCAGCGTTTTCCGGGACAGGGGAGTGTACGAGCAGTACTTC
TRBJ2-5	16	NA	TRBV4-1	CASSPLGLDPKETQYF	TGCGCCAGCAGCCCCCTAGGTTTGGATCCGAAAGAGACCCAGTACTTC
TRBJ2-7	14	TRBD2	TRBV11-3	CASSFSGGPYEQYF	TGTGCCAGCAGCTTTAGCGGGGGACCCTACGAGCAGTACTTC
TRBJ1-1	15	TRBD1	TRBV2	CASSASRTGNIEAFF	TGTGCCAGCAGCGCGTCTCGGACAGGGAACATTGAAGCTTTCTTT
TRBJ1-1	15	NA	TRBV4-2	CASSQGVQGETEAFF	TGTGCCAGCAGCCAAGGTGTCCAGGGCGAGACTGAAGCTTTCTTT
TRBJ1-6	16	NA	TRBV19	CASTGGPSSYNSPLHF	TGTGCCAGTACTGGGGGCCCTAGCTCCTATAATTCACCCCTCCACTTT
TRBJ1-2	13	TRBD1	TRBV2	CASSRRGRDGYTF	TGTGCCAGCAGTAGGAGGGGGCGAGATGGCTACACCTTC
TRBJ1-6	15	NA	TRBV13	CASRRDSSYNSPLHF	TGTGCCAGCAGGCGGGATAGCTCCTATAATTCACCCCTCCACTTT